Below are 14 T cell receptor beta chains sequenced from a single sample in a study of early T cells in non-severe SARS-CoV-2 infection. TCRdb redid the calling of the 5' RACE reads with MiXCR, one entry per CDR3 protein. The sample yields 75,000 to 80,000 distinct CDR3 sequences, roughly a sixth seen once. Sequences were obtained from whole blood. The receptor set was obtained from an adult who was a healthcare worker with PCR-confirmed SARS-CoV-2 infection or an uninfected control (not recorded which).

The CDR3 DNA follows: TGCAGCGTTGAAGCAGGGGCTAGGAACTATGGCTACACCTTC. As protein: CSVEAGARNYGYTF. The rearrangement uses TRBV29-1 and TRBJ1-2, with a weak D call TRBD1 (6 bases). The ends were cut back, 1 base at V and 2 bases at J, with 11 bases in the middle. In germline, CDR1 is SQVTM, CDR2 ANQGSEA. The CDR3 consists of 14 residues.

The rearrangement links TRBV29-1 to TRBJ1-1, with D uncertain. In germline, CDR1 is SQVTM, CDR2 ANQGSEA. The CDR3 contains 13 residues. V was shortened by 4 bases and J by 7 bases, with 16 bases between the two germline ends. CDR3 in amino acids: CSVGPGSGIEAFF. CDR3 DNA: TGCAGCGTTGGACCCGGGTCCGGCATTGAAGCTTTCTTT.

The CDR3 here is CASSAPGLAYGYTF. CDR3 in DNA: TGCGCCAGCAGTGCCCCGGGTTTGGCCTATGGCTACACCTTC. This chain connects TRBV10-2 to TRBJ1-2; the D is unclear. CDR3 length: 14 residues. CDR1 and CDR2 (germline): WSHSY, SAAADI. The V gene lost 4 bases and the J gene lost 4 bases, with 13 bases spanning the gap.

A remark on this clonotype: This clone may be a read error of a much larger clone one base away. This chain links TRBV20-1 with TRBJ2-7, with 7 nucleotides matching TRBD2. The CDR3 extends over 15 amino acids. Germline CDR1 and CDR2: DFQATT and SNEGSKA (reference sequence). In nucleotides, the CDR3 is TGCAGTGCCACCTGGGGAGGGGCCTCGAGCCACGAGCAGTGCTTC. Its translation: CSATWGGASSHEQCF.

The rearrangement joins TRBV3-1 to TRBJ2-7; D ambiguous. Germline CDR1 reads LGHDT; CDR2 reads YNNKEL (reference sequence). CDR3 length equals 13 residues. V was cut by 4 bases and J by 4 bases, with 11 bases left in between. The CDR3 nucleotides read TGTGCCAGCAGCCTCATGGTGTCGTACGAGCAGTACTTC. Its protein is CASSLMVSYEQYF.

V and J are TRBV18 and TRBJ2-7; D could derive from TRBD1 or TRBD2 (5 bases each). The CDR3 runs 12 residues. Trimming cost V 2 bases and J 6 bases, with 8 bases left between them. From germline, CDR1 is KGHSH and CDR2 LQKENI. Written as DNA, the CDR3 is TGTGCCAGCTCACCATTGGGGGTCGAGCAGTACTTC. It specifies CASSPLGVEQYF. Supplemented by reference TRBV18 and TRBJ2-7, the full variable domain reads NAGVMQNPRHLVRRRGQEARLRCSPMKGHSHVYWYRQLPEEGLKFMVYLQKENIIDESGMPKERFSAEFPKEGPSILRIQQVVRGDSAAYFCASSPLGVEQYFGPGTRLTVT.

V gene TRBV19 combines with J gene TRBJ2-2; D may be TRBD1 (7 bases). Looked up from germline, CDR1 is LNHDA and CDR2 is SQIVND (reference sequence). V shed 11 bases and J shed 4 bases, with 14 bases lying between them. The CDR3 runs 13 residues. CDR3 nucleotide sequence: TGTGCCTGCCGGCAGGGGGGCACCGGGGAGCTGTTTTTT. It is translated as CACRQGGTGELFF.

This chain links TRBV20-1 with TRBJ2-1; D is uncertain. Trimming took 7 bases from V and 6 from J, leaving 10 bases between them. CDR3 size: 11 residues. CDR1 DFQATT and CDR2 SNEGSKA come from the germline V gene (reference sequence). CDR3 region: CSGSRGNEQFF. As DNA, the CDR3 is TGCAGTGGGTCTCGCGGCAATGAGCAGTTCTTC.

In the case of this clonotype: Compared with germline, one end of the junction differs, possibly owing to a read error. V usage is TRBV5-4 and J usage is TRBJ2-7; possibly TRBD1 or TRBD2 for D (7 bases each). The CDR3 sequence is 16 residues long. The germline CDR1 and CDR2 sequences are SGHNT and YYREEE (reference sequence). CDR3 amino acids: CANSPRARQGGNEQYF. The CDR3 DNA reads TGTGCCAACAGCCCGAGAGCTAGACAGGGAGGGAACGAGCAGTACTTC.

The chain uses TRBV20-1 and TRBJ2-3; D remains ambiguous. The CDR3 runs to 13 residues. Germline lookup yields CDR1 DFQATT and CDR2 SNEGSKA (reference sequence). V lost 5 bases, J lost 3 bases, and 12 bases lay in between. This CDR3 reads CSALRDITDTQYF. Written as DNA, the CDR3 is TGCAGTGCTCTAAGGGATATTACAGATACGCAGTATTTT.

The CDR3 spells CASSSSPGREQYF. For the CDR3, the DNA is TGTGCCAGCAGCTCCTCGCCAGGGCGCGAGCAGTACTTC. J is TRBJ2-7 and V is TRBV11-2, with D tentatively TRBD1 (5 bases). Trimming removed 4 bases at V and 6 bases at J, with 13 bases between. CDR1 and CDR2 (germline): SGHAT, FQNNGV. CDR3 size: 13 residues.

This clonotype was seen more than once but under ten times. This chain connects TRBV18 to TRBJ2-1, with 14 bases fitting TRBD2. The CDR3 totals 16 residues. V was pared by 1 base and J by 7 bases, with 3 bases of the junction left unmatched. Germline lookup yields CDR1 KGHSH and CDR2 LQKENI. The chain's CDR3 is CASSPLGTSGSNEQFF. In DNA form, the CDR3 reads TGTGCCAGCTCACCACTCGGGACTAGCGGGAGTAATGAGCAGTTCTTC.

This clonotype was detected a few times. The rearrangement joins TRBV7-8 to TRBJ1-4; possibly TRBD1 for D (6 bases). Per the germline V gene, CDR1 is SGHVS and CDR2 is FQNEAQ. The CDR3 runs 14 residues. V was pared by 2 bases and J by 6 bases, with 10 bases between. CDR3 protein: CASSLRGRDEKLFF. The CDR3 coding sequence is TGTGCCAGCAGCTTAAGGGGGAGGGATGAAAAACTGTTTTTT.

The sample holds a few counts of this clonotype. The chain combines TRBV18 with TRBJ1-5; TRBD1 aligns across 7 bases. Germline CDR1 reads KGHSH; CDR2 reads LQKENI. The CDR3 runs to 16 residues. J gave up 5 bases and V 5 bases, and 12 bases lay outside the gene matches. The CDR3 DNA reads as TGTGCCAGCTCAGCGAACAGGGGCCGTTATGATCAGCCCCAGCATTTT. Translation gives CASSANRGRYDQPQHF.